What follows are 17 T cell receptor beta chains derived from one specimen sequenced in a study of control samples from healthy donors and cancer patients. Method: immunoSEQ multiplex PCR; TCRdb's copy keeps in-frame clones and lacks some. Altogether roughly 80,000 clones are present, 80% to 95% being singletons, with the ten largest covering 5% to 6.5%. Sequenced: blood. The receptors originated from a woman in her sixties in good health.

The chain couples TRBV4-1 to TRBJ2-7; 9 bases match TRBD1. CDR1 is MGHRA, CDR2 YSYEKL, per germline. The CDR3 contains 15 residues. The ends lost 5 bases at V and 5 bases at J; junction bases unmatched: 10. In DNA, the CDR3 is TGCGCCAGCAGCAACACCGGGACAGGGAAACACGAGCAGTACTTC. Residues: CASSNTGTGKHEQYF.

The chain joins TRBV12-5 to TRBJ1-1, with 10 bases identical to TRBD1. Germline V CDR1 and CDR2: LGHNT, FRNRAP. This CDR3 contains 17 residues. V was pared by 2 bases and J by 2 bases, with 8 bases of the junction left unmatched. DNA of the CDR3: TGTGCTAGTGGTTTGAACCGGGACAGGGGCGAAAACACTGAAGCTTTCTTT. Translating it yields CASGLNRDRGENTEAFF.

The CDR3 loop is CASGWYGTDTQYF. The DNA of the CDR3 is TGTGCTAGTGGTTGGTACGGGACAGATACGCAGTATTTT. The chain combines TRBV12-5 with TRBJ2-3; D remains ambiguous. The ends were cut back, 4 bases at V and 3 bases at J, with 8 bases in the middle. Germline V gene sequence: CDR1 LGHNT, CDR2 FRNRAP. This CDR3 is 13 amino acids long.

The gene calls are TRBV10-2 and TRBJ2-3; maybe TRBD1 (6 bases). CDR3 length: 14 amino acids. Trimming pared 3 bases from V and 5 bases from J, leaving 12 bases between. CDR1 is WSHSY, CDR2 SAAADI, per germline. This chain's CDR3 is CASSEGGSRDTQYF. The DNA of the CDR3 is TGCGCCAGCAGTGAAGGGGGAAGTAGAGATACGCAGTATTTT.

The chain couples TRBV27 to TRBJ2-3; 8 bases fit TRBD2. The CDR3 contains 14 residues. Germline values: CDR1 MNHEY, CDR2 SMNVEV (reference sequence). The J segment lost 8 bases and the V segment lost 6 bases, leaving 10 bases of the junction unmatched. Here the CDR3 DNA reads TGTGCCAGCAGGCGTACTAGCGGCGCCGTTACGCAGTATTTT. Residues: CASRRTSGAVTQYF.

CDR3 region: CASSSPDRGQPQHF. For the CDR3, the DNA is TGTGCCAGCAGTTCCCCGGACAGGGGTCAGCCCCAGCATTTT. The chain recombines TRBV6-5 with TRBJ1-5; 9 bases match TRBD1. CDR1 and CDR2 (germline): MNHEY, SVGAGI. V shed 4 bases and J 6 bases; nucleotides not matched to a gene: 4. This CDR3 contains 14 residues.

This chain links TRBV5-8 with TRBJ2-6; D call uncertain. This CDR3 is 17 amino acids long. Per the germline V gene, CDR1 is SGHTS and CDR2 is YDEGEE. V was pared by 4 bases and J by 4 bases, with 18 bases between. CDR3 residues: CASSASGDLGGANVLTF. Here the CDR3 DNA reads TGTGCCAGCAGCGCGAGTGGGGATCTGGGGGGGGCCAACGTCCTGACTTTC.

CDR3 loop: CASKVSGVTEAFF. CDR3 DNA: TGCGCCAGCAAGGTCTCAGGGGTCACTGAAGCTTTCTTT. This chain uses TRBV5-1 with TRBJ1-1, with a tentative D call TRBD1 (6 bases). Germline V CDR1 and CDR2: SGHRS, YFSETQ. The CDR3 is made up of 13 amino acids. Trimming cost V 6 bases and J 4 bases, with 13 bases left between them.

This chain connects TRBV2 to TRBJ2-2; no definite D call. The germline V and J ends were trimmed by 8 bases and 1 base, with 11 bases remaining between them. The CDR3 totals 14 residues. Germline CDR1 and CDR2: SNHLY and FYNNEI. CDR3 sequence: CASSELLNTGELFF. In nucleotides, the CDR3 is TGTGCCAGCTCAGAGCTCCTGAACACCGGGGAGCTGTTTTTT.

This chain connects TRBV6-5 to TRBJ2-1, with TRBD2 identical over 9 bases. This CDR3 region has 15 residues. J lost 7 bases, V lost 6 bases, and 10 bases had no gene match. Germline CDR1 reads MNHEY; CDR2 reads SVGAGI. CDR3 protein: CASRSLAGEWNEQFF. The CDR3 DNA follows: TGTGCCAGCAGGAGTTTAGCGGGAGAATGGAATGAGCAGTTCTTC.

CDR3 in DNA: TGTGCCAGCAGCGTATTCCAGGATCCGAACACCGGGGAGCTGTTTTTT. Residues: CASSVFQDPNTGELFF. The rearrangement links TRBV9 to TRBJ2-2, with D unresolved. Trimming stripped 1 base from V and 0 bases from J, with 10 bases between. CDR3 length: 16 residues. Per the germline V gene, CDR1 is SGDLS and CDR2 is YYNGEE.

The V gene is TRBV7-9, the J gene TRBJ2-5, with 10 bases lining up with TRBD2. Germline assignment: CDR1 SEHNR and CDR2 FQNEAQ (reference sequence). Germline trimming cut 3 bases from V and 4 bases from J; bases unmatched to any gene: 11. This CDR3 has 17 residues. In DNA, the CDR3 is TGTGCCAGCAGCTTGGGCAGCGGGAGGGCCCGACGAGAGACCCAGTACTTC. Protein product: CASSLGSGRARRETQYF.

The chain is built from TRBV5-1 and TRBJ2-1; tentative D call: TRBD2 (6 bases). The CDR3 is 15 residues long. The germline V gene encodes CDR1 SGHRS and CDR2 YFSETQ. The V and J ends lost 5 bases and 4 bases respectively, with 16 bases between them. CDR3 sequence reads: CASRIWRDGYNEQFF. Here the CDR3 DNA reads TGCGCCAGCAGAATCTGGCGGGATGGTTACAATGAGCAGTTCTTC.

This clone appeared once. V usage is TRBV2 and J usage is TRBJ2-7, with D hard to call. V was pared by 7 bases and J by 5 bases, with 21 bases between. The V gene's germline CDR1 is SNHLY and CDR2 FYNNEI. This CDR3 is built from 15 residues. The CDR3 DNA follows: TGTGCCAGCAACGATCTGGGGTCACTGGCCGACGAGCAGTACTTC. This translates into CASNDLGSLADEQYF.

V and J are TRBV5-1 and TRBJ2-1, with unresolved D. V lost 0 bases to trimming and J lost 7 bases, with 8 bases between them. The CDR3 covers 13 residues. Germline loops: CDR1 SGHRS, CDR2 YFSETQ. CDR3 sequence reads: CASSLGQTNEQFF. Written as DNA, the CDR3 is TGCGCCAGCAGCTTGGGGCAGACTAATGAGCAGTTCTTC. The entire variable domain, with the rest obtained from reference TRBV5-1 and TRBJ2-1, is as follows: KAGVTQTPRYLIKTRGQQVTLSCSPISGHRSVSWYQQTPGQGLQFLFEYFSETQRNKGNFPGRFSGRQFSNSRSEMNVSTLELGDSALYLCASSLGQTNEQFFGPGTRLTVL.

This clone is a singleton in its sample. V gene TRBV11-2 combines with J gene TRBJ2-1; 7 positions match TRBD1. The CDR3 has 12 residues. The junction had 2 bases not matched to a gene; V was cut back by 1 base and J by 11 bases. CDR1 and CDR2 (germline): SGHAT, FQNNGV. In nucleotides, the CDR3 is TGTGCCAGCAGCTTAGCGGGACAGAAGCAGTTCTTC. Its translation is CASSLAGQKQFF. The variable domain in full, completed from reference TRBV11-2 and TRBJ2-1, reads EAGVAQSPRYKIIEKRQSVAFWCNPISGHATLYWYQQILGQGPKLLIQFQNNGVVDDSQLPKDRFSAERLKGVDSTLKIQPAKLEDSAVYLCASSLAGQKQFFGPGTRLTVL.

The genes are TRBV19 and TRBJ1-5; D is undetermined. The CDR3 extends over 13 amino acids. Between the trimmed V and J ends, which lost 6 bases and 6 bases, there was a span of 12 bases. Germline V gene data show CDR1 as LNHDA and CDR2 as SQIVND (reference sequence). DNA for the CDR3: TGTGCCAGTAGCGTCGGATTAGTTCAGCCCCAGCATTTT. Translating it yields CASSVGLVQPQHF.